This T cell receptor beta chain was captured by sequencing in a study of spatial heterogeneity in lung cancer. The library protocol tagged each TCR cDNA with a unique molecular identifier. TCRdb re-called the 5' RACE reads through MiXCR, storing one row per CDR3 protein. The sample holds approximately 25,000 distinct CDR3 sequences, 6% to 7.5% seen once. Germline CDR1 and CDR2: KGHDR and SFDVKD. This CDR3 is built from 15 residues. V gave up 0 bases and J gave up 0 bases, with 7 bases separating them. The time point was: sample taken at primary tumor resection. This clonotype was found many times. The sequence was collected from a male donor with early-stage non-small cell lung cancer. The source material was PBMCs, sampled at surgery. This sequence joins TRBV24-1 and TRBJ2-5; the D is unclear. CDR3 region: CATSDLQRNQETQYF. In nucleotides, the CDR3 is TGTGCCACCAGTGATTTGCAACGGAACCAAGAGACCCAGTACTTC.